This TCR beta chain came from a study of cytomegalovirus exposure and HLA in healthy donors (dated by TCRdb to between 2016 and 2019). Broadly, across the study: An earlier analysis of 587 of the donors reported over 250 Gb of sequence data and 95 million to 130 million unique TCR beta sequences obtained from approximately 180 million T cells. An early release covering just under 650 HLA-typed donors comprised approximately 290 gigabases of sequencing data and approximately 85 million unique TCR sequences. Of the 300 to 500 genotyped donors, 65% to 90% were placed in the genetic ancestry cluster associated with self-reported Caucasian donors. The study aimed to test whether cataloging public T cell receptors could reveal signatures of past pathogen exposure. The T cell repertoires of 550 to 850 subjects were profiled by immunosequencing and related to cytomegalovirus serostatus. A separate validation cohort of more than 100 different subjects was used in addition to the approximately 610-subject first cohort. High-throughput TCR immunosequencing, statistical association of individual TCRs with disease status, and machine learning were combined to predict cytomegalovirus infection status. A later analysis re-analyzed previously published TCR beta repertoires from about 730 donors and added high-resolution HLA genotyping to study TCR occurrence patterns. In the later analysis, no new phenotypic data were used to find candidate immune exposures; instead, reliance was placed on TCR beta sequences and their occurrence across donors. To decide whether each TCR beta V gene segment behaved as functional or pseudogenic, an earlier analysis of some 600 of the donors relied on high-throughput TCR beta sequencing. Donor age, sex, ethnicity and CMV serostatus were collected together with the repertoire data. Genome-wide SNP genotypes for about 55% of the roughly 670 donors were used in a later genetic analysis, which treated that subset as a discovery cohort. Every discovery cohort repertoire had been produced on one sequencing platform. HLA typing included class I and class II loci at four-digit resolution. The number of typed donors differed by locus: about 629-630 for A, B, C, DRB1 and DQB1; about 520 for DQA1; 606 for DPA1; and 400 to 480 for DPB1. Because of strong linkage in the cohort, 5 or 6 DR-DQ haplotypes were treated as single units for association and clustering. Among 398 genotyped donors of the cohort, an average of about 240,000 unique TCR beta nucleotide sequences were sequenced per donor, roughly 18% of them non-productive.

As to this clone: Its antigen is currently not known. Per-base quality was not reported, and no clone a single base away is much larger than it.

The germline V gene yields MNHEY for CDR1 and SVGAGI for CDR2. V drops 5 bases and J drops 4 bases, leaving 17 bases in between. The CDR3 contains 15 residues, cysteine and phenylalanine counted. Only the CDR3 DNA is retained, 45 bases long and in frame from the first base. In total, approximately 690 healthy bone marrow donors made up the cohort. At the time of sampling, every cohort member was nominally healthy, though immune exposures that went unrecorded were likely present. The donor was CMV seropositive and was included in the group of around 300 seropositive cohort members. Every donor gave a peripheral blood sample, and the peripheral blood mononuclear cells from that sample were used for TCR beta sequencing. The Qiagen DNeasy Blood Extraction Kit was used to extract genomic DNA from the blood cell samples. Library preparation used the immunoSEQ multiplex PCR assay. A mixture of 60 forward primers for TCR Vbeta segments and 13 reverse primers for TCR Jbeta segments was used in the multiplex PCR. Amplification of the CDR3 region of rearranged TCR beta genes was performed with a multiplex PCR assay on genomic DNA. The Illumina HiSeq System was used to sequence the amplified TCR beta libraries as 87-base-pair reads. The study's processing was this. A later analysis tallied around 87 million unique TCR beta chains across the approximately 670 repertoires, and approximately 9.9 million of those chains were shared by two or more donors. Raw reads were error-corrected and collapsed into unique sequences with a nearest-neighbor algorithm that merged closely related sequences to remove PCR and sequencing errors. Alignment of CDR3 sequences to IMGT reference sequences was used to assign V, D and J gene segments. For a sequence to be retained, a match of at least six nucleotides to both a V gene segment and a J gene segment was required. A rearrangement was called productive if the CDR3 had no stop codons and remained in frame with V and J, and every other rearrangement was called non-productive. CDR3 was defined according to IMGT convention as the region running from the second conserved V-encoded cysteine to the conserved J-encoded phenylalanine. The earlier analysis of about 620 of the donors excluded sequences that lacked an unambiguous match to a single V gene segment. An earlier analysis of several hundred of the donors called V segments functional above 56.7% productive rearrangements and segregating when the between-donor standard deviation exceeded 5%. A statistical classification framework was built for diagnosing cytomegalovirus status from the catalog of TCR beta chain sequences. In a later analysis, V and J genes were assigned by comparing TCR nucleotide sequences against IMGT/GENE-DB human TR gene sequences. In a later analysis, CDR3 sequences and most-parsimonious VDJ recombination scenarios were assigned using the TCRdist pipeline. In a later analysis, each TCR beta chain was defined by its CDR3 amino acid sequence together with its V-gene family, and reads lacking a unique V-gene family were excluded. A later analysis removed 550 to 650 highly shared, low-generation-probability nucleotide sequences to deal with suspected cross-contamination and a sequencing artifact. A later analysis calculated a clonal expansion index for each public chain from normalized within-repertoire ranks of inferred template counts. In a later analysis, generation probabilities were computed using a VDJ recombination model fitted to out-of-frame rearrangements, and the results were checked against IGoR. In a later analysis, TCR-TCR, TCR-HLA and TCR-CMV co-occurrence was scored with hypergeometric tests, and a repertoire-size bias correction was applied to TCR pairs. A later analysis estimated false discovery rates by permuting HLA or CMV assignments 20 times. In a later analysis, co-occurring TCRs were grouped using DBSCAN, with TCRdist sequence similarity added in when clustering inside HLA-allele-positive subsets. Repertoires with fewer than 30,000 or more than 120,000 public chains, plus five repertoires with anomalous nucleotide sharing, were excluded from co-occurrence clustering. TCRdb took this table from immuneACCESS and kept in-frame rearrangements with V and J called. Such tables lack part of the clones; where checked against another copy, unresolved V genes explain under half of the gap, and the rest is unexplained. V and J calls plus clone size are reproduced from that table; the DNA served to infer D and trimming. A total of 120,000 or so clones appear in this sample, about 80% of them only once. The ten biggest clones cover approximately 10% of the sample.

Results the study describes overall, beyond this receptor: The classifier was reported to diagnose cytomegalovirus status with high specificity and sensitivity in both the original cohort and the validation cohort. In a later analysis, over 15,000 TCR beta sequences were associated with specific HLA alleles at a false discovery rate of 0.05. In a later analysis, most CMV-associated TCR beta chains were found to appear HLA-restricted, with HLA associations seemingly driven largely by CMV exposure. Some IMGT-functional V segments, including TRBV6-2 and TRBV6-3, could not be told apart with the 87-base-pair reads, so those segments were excluded. In a later analysis, HLA-associated TCR beta chains were found to be more clonally expanded and to have lower generation probabilities than equally common non-associated chains. In a later analysis, TCR association rates were found to vary across HLA loci, with the most associated TCRs seen for DRB1 alleles and the fewest for HLA-C alleles. Immune exposure information for the cohort was limited to CMV serostatus. This cohort had only TCR beta chains sequenced, and the lack of alpha or paired-chain data limited which features could be detected. A cluster of highly shared sequence variants was judged likely to be a technical artifact of the sequencing pipeline. The authors suggested that the approach could potentially be generalized to other disease states and immunological phenotypes. A total of some 180 TCR beta chains were listed by the study as associated with cytomegalovirus. Sequencing depth was assumed to be roughly uniform across donors in the presence/absence analyses, though that assumption may not hold. Linkage disequilibrium might explain the correlated functional status among segregating V segments, but an unknown experimental factor could not be ruled out. While some public TCRs were present in many individuals, most TCR sequences turned up only very rarely across donors. The earlier analysis of some 560 of the donors excluded approximately 15 rarely observed V segments, including chromosome 9 orphons, because counts were too low. Assigning TCR associations to individual alleles was difficult when HLA alleles, especially DR and DQ, strongly co-occurred. An association between a missense DCLRE1C variant and V-gene and J-gene trimming of TCR beta chains was found in a later genetic analysis and replicated in an independent cohort. In vitro tests confirmed that three of the cytomegalovirus-associated TCR beta chains recognize cytomegalovirus antigens. In an earlier analysis of some 540 of the donors, most TCR beta V segments appeared in productive rearrangements about 87% or about 30% of the time, broadly matching IMGT annotations. According to a later analysis, parvovirus B19, influenza, CMV and Epstein-Barr virus appeared linked to several top co-occurrence clusters. In a later genetic analysis, fewer N-insertions in productive TCRs were reported among donors in an Asian-associated ancestry cluster than the roughly 640-donor mean. Because HLA typing was missing for some donors at each locus, association tests included only the typed subset. A further reported finding was that TCR beta sequences accurately predicted the HLA-A and HLA-B alleles for most subjects in the first cohort.

The chain links TRBV6-5 with TRBJ1-1; TRBD1 is perhaps the D gene, given 6 matching bases. Sequences were obtained from PBMCs. The TCR was taken from a man aged 25 to 45 in good health and CMV-seropositive. The CDR3 in this case is CASSKNNLRGTEAFF. The sequence in DNA is TGTGCCAGCAGTAAGAATAATCTCAGGGGCACTGAAGCTTTCTTT.